This TCR beta chain was sequenced in a study of OX40 agonist ivuxolimab in advanced cancers. Findings and caveats of the study: Dose levels from 0.1 to 3.0 mg/kg saw CD4+ and CD8+ blood T cells expand clonally by week 6.

Using immunoSEQ multiplex PCR, the repertoire was profiled, and TCRdb retains in-frame clones only, with some absent. The sample lists about 68,000 clones; roughly 82% were seen once. The CDR3 contains 16 residues. Trimming cost V 0 bases and J 1 base; bases outside gene matches: 3. Germline-derived CDR1 and CDR2 are SGDLS and YYNGEE. Comment on this clone: Its specificity is not known.

The source was CD4+ or CD8+ T cells sorted from blood, collected in a trial of the OX40 agonist ivuxolimab. The TCR sequence derives from an adult with an advanced solid tumor such as melanoma, head and neck, liver or kidney cancer. This sequence joins TRBV9 and TRBJ2-5; 10 positions match TRBD2. The CDR3 bases are TGTGCCAGCAGCGTAGGCACTAGCGGGGTCCAAGAGACCCAGTACTTC. Translation gives CASSVGTSGVQETQYF.